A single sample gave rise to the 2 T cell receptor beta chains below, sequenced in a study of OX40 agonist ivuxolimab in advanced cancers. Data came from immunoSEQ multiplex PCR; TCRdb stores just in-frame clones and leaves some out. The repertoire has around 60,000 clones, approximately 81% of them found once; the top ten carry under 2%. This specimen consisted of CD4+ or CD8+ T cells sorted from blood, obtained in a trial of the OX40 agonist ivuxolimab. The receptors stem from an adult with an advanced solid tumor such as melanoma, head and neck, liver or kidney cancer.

CDR3 amino acids: CASARGGGVYEQYV. CDR3 DNA: TGTGCCAGCGCCAGGGGGGGCGGGGTCTACGAGCAGTACGTC. The chain recombines TRBV6-1 with TRBJ2-7; D may be TRBD1 or TRBD2 (7 bases each). This CDR3 region has 14 residues. Germline loops: CDR1 MNHNS, CDR2 SASEGT. V dropped 8 bases and J dropped 3 bases, with 17 bases sitting between them.

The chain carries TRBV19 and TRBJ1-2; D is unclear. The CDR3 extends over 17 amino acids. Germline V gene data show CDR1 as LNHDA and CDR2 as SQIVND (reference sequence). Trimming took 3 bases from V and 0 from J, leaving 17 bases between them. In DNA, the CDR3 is TGTGCCAGTAGTATTTGGGGTCGAGGCCTTTCTAACTATGGCTACACCTTC. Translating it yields CASSIWGRGLSNYGYTF.